A single T cell receptor beta chain is shown here with its context. The CDR3 is made up of 14 amino acids. CDR1 KGHDR and CDR2 SFDVKD come from the germline V gene. V was trimmed by 9 bases and J by 0 bases, leaving 10 bases between them. In the authors' methods: Amplifying reference gene primers gave estimates of nucleated cell counts. Profiling relied on immunoSEQ multiplex PCR, and the TCRdb table lists in-frame clones only, not all of them. V, J and clone size reflect that table, while D and trimming were determined from the DNA. The sample carries 250,000 to 350,000 clones, around 90% recorded once. These data come from a study of blood T cell repertoires in COVID-19. Study in general: The analysed material was cDNA or gDNA that came from T cells, B-cell-depleted T cells, or PBMCs.

The chain uses TRBV24-1 and TRBJ2-2, with a tentative D call TRBD2 (6 bases). This clonotype was obtained from a man between 18 and 29 years old with active or convalescent COVID-19. The sample consisted of peripheral blood. CDR3 amino acids: CATAGTSNTGELFF. Written as DNA, the CDR3 is TGTGCCACCGCCGGGACTTCGAACACCGGGGAGCTGTTTTTT.